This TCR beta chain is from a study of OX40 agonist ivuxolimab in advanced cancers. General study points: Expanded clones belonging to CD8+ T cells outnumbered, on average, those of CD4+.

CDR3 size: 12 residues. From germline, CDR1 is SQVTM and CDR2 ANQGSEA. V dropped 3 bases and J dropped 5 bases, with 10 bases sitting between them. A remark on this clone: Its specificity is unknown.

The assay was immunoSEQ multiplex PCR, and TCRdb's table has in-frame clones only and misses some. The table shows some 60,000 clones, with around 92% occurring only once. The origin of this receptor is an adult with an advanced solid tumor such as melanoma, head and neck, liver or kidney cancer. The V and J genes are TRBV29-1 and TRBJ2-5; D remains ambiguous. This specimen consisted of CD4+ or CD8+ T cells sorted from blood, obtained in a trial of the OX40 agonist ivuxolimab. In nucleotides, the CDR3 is TGCAGCGTTGAGGGAATTTGGGAGACCCAGTACTTC. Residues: CSVEGIWETQYF.